This TCR beta chain was recovered during a study of blood T cells in healthy people across ages (dated by TCRdb to 2014 to 2015). A note on the overall study: In model experiments, template switching captured roughly one uniquely barcoded TCR beta cDNA molecule for every two T cells. The study measured age-related changes in TCR beta repertoire diversity using deep sequencing normalized with unique cDNA molecular identifiers. To avoid experimental bias, donors of different ages were spread randomly across the sequencing lanes. The donors were divided into four age groups: young (average approximately 15 years), middle-aged (almost 40), aged (about 60) and long-lived (around 87). The study analyzed two additional independent replicas of 1 million unique cDNA reads from the same blood draw for two donors, one aged 18 to 29 and one aged 80 or older. The paper's findings and limits, for the study overall: Because the CMV infection status of the donors was unknown, age-related changes in expanded clonotypes may potentially have been confounded. Compared with the aged group, the long-lived group had more naive CD4+ T cells, fewer expanded clones and increased TCR diversity, a pattern suggesting age selection. A strong correlation was found between observed TCR beta diversity and the percentage of naive T cells measured by flow cytometry. Estimates of total diversity from one million sequenced T cells were regarded as lower bounds and underestimates. Observed TCR beta diversity per million T cells fell roughly linearly with age, and a significant reduction was already apparent by age around 44. Because profiling used bulk unsorted PBMCs, naive and antigen-experienced compartments could not be compared conclusively.

CDR1 and CDR2 are drawn from the germline V gene: SGHRS, YFSETQ. The CDR3 holds 17 amino acids from the cysteine to the phenylalanine. Only CDR3 DNA is held: 51 bases, read in frame from base 1. V is pruned by 1 base and J by 0 bases, leaving 8 bases of the junction without a gene match. Donors were about 36 systemically healthy Caucasian individuals from Russia aged roughly 6 to 95 years. Each donor gave roughly 11 milliliters of peripheral blood, drawn into EDTA-treated Vacutainer tubes. Ficoll-Paque density-gradient centrifugation was used to isolate PBMCs, with at least 7 million per sample. Trizol reagent was used to extract total RNA from PBMCs, with at least 6 micrograms per sample. For every donor, flow cytometry on a PBMC aliquot measured the percentage of naive CD45RAhigh/CD27high T cells. This clonotype has a handful of counts. This clone's antigen is unknown. Base qualities are not recorded, but no much larger clone differs from it by a single base.

The receptor library was made with 5' RACE. Sequencing relied on an Illumina HiSeq 2500. A second PCR of roughly 7 to 12 cycles was run with a J-beta primer mix and a sample-barcoded 5' primer. Each TCR beta cDNA molecule received a unique molecular identifier from a template-switch 5' adaptor carrying 12 random nucleotides. Each sample yielded at least 2.5 million CDR3-containing paired-end reads. The Mint cDNA synthesis kit, primed by a TRBC-specific oligonucleotide, was used to synthesize first-strand cDNA from all RNA. Following uracil-DNA glycosylase treatment, a first 18-cycle PCR with universal primers M1SS and BC2_uni_R was performed on all cDNA. The paper's processing steps were these. Normalization of each sample was performed by random selection of 1 million high-quality reads, each carrying a distinct molecular identifier. Instead of being binned into consensus sequences, reads that shared molecular identifiers were thrown out. MiTCR, with a Q25 quality threshold and the strictest error-elimination algorithm, was used for CDR3 identification, clonotype clustering and error correction. A nonparametric unseen species model using Euler transformation provided a lower-bound estimate of total TCR beta diversity. The public reads were run again by TCRdb, first through fastp at Q25 and then through MiXCR, and only productive beta chains were kept. Entries are consolidated by CDR3 protein sequence, retaining the most common genes and DNA. In this record, the V and J calls reflect TCRdb's handling and not the investigators' own analysis. In all, the sample holds roughly 930,000 distinct CDR3 sequences, and roughly 50% of those were seen once. The ten largest clones add up to about an eighth of the sample.

This TCR derives from a man younger than 40 in good health. The sequencing input was blood. The sequence links TRBV5-1 to TRBJ2-7; 9 bases in between match TRBD2. The CDR3 sequence is CASSLWSAGGYSYEQYF. The sequenced DNA is TGCGCCAGCAGCTTGTGGTCAGCGGGGGGTTACTCCTACGAGCAGTACTTC.